One sample yielded the 20 T cell receptor beta chains listed below, sequenced in a study of blood T cell repertoires in COVID-19 (dated by TCRdb to the early 2020s). The library was built by means of the immunoSEQ multiplex PCR assay. TCRdb limited this immuneACCESS table to in-frame rearrangements with V and J called. A share of clones is missing; checked studies link under half to unresolved V genes, and the rest is unexplained. This sample comprises about 140,000 clones, 86% of them detected only once. The ten top clones hold approximately 8.2% of the sample. The sample consisted of peripheral blood. These receptors all stem from a woman in her sixties or seventies with acute or convalescent COVID-19.

This clone came up a few times. The gene calls are TRBV11-3 and TRBJ2-7, with 9 bases lining up with TRBD1. This CDR3 has 20 residues. The J segment lost 2 bases and the V segment lost 5 bases, leaving 22 bases of the junction unmatched. Germline assignment: CDR1 SGHNT and CDR2 YENEEA. The CDR3 sequence: CASSPTGLPTGGHPAYEQYF. CDR3 coding DNA: TGTGCCAGCAGCCCCACTGGGCTCCCTACAGGGGGCCACCCAGCCTACGAGCAGTACTTC. Full variable domain (missing parts from reference TRBV11-3 and TRBJ2-7): EAGVVQSPRYKIIEKKQPVAFWCNPISGHNTLYWYLQNLGQGPELLIRYENEEAVDDSQLPKDRFSAERLKGVDSTLKIQPAELGDSAVYLCASSPTGLPTGGHPAYEQYFGPGTRLTVT.

The J gene is TRBJ2-4, the V gene TRBV27, with 7 bases matching TRBD1. V gave up 7 bases and J gave up 5 bases; unmatched junction bases: 5. Germline CDR1 and CDR2: MNHEY and SMNVEV (reference sequence). The CDR3 spans 13 residues. The DNA of the CDR3 is TGTGCCAGCACCCACAGGGGACAAAACATTCAGTACTTC. Translation gives CASTHRGQNIQYF.

This clone appeared a single time. The J gene is TRBJ2-2, the V gene TRBV19; possibly TRBD2 for D (6 bases). The CDR3 extends over 15 amino acids. V lost 7 bases to trimming and J lost 4 bases, with 16 bases between them. Per the germline V gene, CDR1 is LNHDA and CDR2 is SQIVND (reference sequence). The CDR3 region is CASNQGGTGTGELFF. The CDR3 coding sequence is TGTGCCAGTAATCAGGGTGGGACTGGCACCGGGGAGCTGTTTTTT. Full variable domain (outside the CDR3, taken from reference TRBV19 and TRBJ2-2): DGGITQSPKYLFRKEGQNVTLSCEQNLNHDAMYWYRQDPGQGLRLIYYSQIVNDFQKGDIAEGYSVSREKKESFPLTVTSAQKNPTAFYLCASNQGGTGTGELFFGEGSRLTVL.

The chain recombines TRBV5-1 with TRBJ2-3; 10 bases line up with TRBD2. This CDR3 comprises 15 residues. V lost 3 bases, J lost 4 bases, and 5 bases stayed unmatched. Per germline, CDR1 SGHRS and CDR2 YFSETQ. CDR3 nucleotides: TGCGCCAGCAGCTCCAGCGGGGGGGCTTCAGATACGCAGTATTTT. Its translation is CASSSSGGASDTQYF.

V usage is TRBV9 and J usage is TRBJ2-1, with 9 nucleotides matching TRBD2. Germline V gives CDR1 SGDLS, CDR2 YYNGEE. The CDR3 has 16 amino acids. Unmatched junction bases numbered 8, after V lost 0 bases and J lost 7 bases. The CDR3 here is CASSVDAGGLLNEQFF. CDR3 DNA: TGTGCCAGCAGCGTAGACGCGGGGGGGCTGTTGAATGAGCAGTTCTTC.

V usage is TRBV24-1 and J usage is TRBJ2-3; 11 nucleotides agree with TRBD2. CDR3 length equals 18 residues. The germline gives CDR1 KGHDR, CDR2 SFDVKD. The ends lost 5 bases at V and 2 bases at J; junction bases unmatched: 11. CDR3 in amino acids: CATSARLSSGGTTDTQYF. The CDR3 nucleotides are TGTGCCACCAGTGCCCGCCTCTCTAGCGGGGGGACCACAGATACGCAGTATTTT.

The J gene is TRBJ2-3, the V gene TRBV7-9; 8 bases are a match to TRBD1. Germline V gene data show CDR1 as SEHNR and CDR2 as FQNEAQ (reference sequence). The CDR3 has 15 residues. V shed 6 bases, J shed 9 bases, and the junction held 14 bases outside the gene matches. CDR3 DNA sequence: TGTGCCAGCAGGGGCAGCCAGGGGGCTACTAGAACGCAGTATTTT. It translates to CASRGSQGATRTQYF.

The J gene is TRBJ1-1, the V gene TRBV27, with 9 positions matching TRBD1. The CDR3 is 17 amino acids. Germline trimming cut 0 bases from V and 2 bases from J; bases unmatched to any gene: 7. The germline gives CDR1 MNHEY, CDR2 SMNVEV (reference sequence). This CDR3 is CASSLSGTGRGNTEAFF. CDR3 DNA: TGTGCCAGCAGTTTATCCGGGACAGGGAGGGGTAACACTGAAGCTTTCTTT.

This clone was seen a single time. This rearrangement joins TRBV7-2 to TRBJ1-5; 7 bases fit TRBD1. V was pared by 4 bases and J by 8 bases, with 14 bases of the junction left unmatched. The CDR3 sequence is 16 residues long. CDR1 and CDR2 from the germline V gene are SGHTA and FQGNSA. CDR3 loop: CASSSHPTGDKEPQHF. The DNA for the CDR3 is TGTGCCAGCAGCTCCCACCCCACAGGGGACAAGGAGCCCCAGCATTTT.

The chain uses TRBV3-1 (or the pseudogene TRBV3-2) and TRBJ2-3, with 14 bases lining up with TRBD2. Germline assignment: CDR1 LGHDT and CDR2 YNNKEL (reference sequence). V lost 4 bases and J lost 2; bases outside the gene matches: 8. The CDR3 totals 18 residues. CDR3 residues: CASSPGLAGGSYTDTQYF. The CDR3 coding sequence is TGTGCCAGCAGCCCCGGACTAGCGGGGGGCTCGTACACAGATACGCAGTATTTT.

A remark on this clone: This same CDR3 is encoded by further DNA sequences in the sample. The chain uses TRBV28 and TRBJ2-7; weak D call: TRBD1 (5 bases). This CDR3 has 12 amino acids. V lost 1 base, J lost 4 bases, and 5 bases lay in between. The germline CDR1 and CDR2 sequences are MDHEN and SYDVKM. The DNA for the CDR3 is TGTGCCAGCAGTTTATCAGGGTACGAGCAGTACTTC. Protein product: CASSLSGYEQYF.

About this clone itself: The sample contains more than one DNA sequence encoding this CDR3. The chain is built from TRBV5-1 and TRBJ1-6; D is unresolved. V gave up 0 bases and J gave up 0 bases, with 4 bases separating them. The CDR3 extends over 15 amino acids. Germline CDR1 reads SGHRS; CDR2 reads YFSETQ. The CDR3 region is CASSLGSSYNSPLHF. The CDR3 bases are TGCGCCAGCAGCTTGGGGAGCTCCTATAATTCACCCCTCCACTTT.

V usage is TRBV28 and J usage is TRBJ1-6; TRBD1 might be the D (6 bases). The CDR3 loop spans 14 amino acids. Trimming left V 6 bases short and J 7 bases short, with 13 bases between. Germline values: CDR1 MDHEN, CDR2 SYDVKM. In DNA form, the CDR3 reads TGTGCCAGCAGCACAGGGAGGGCAAATTCACCCCTCCACTTT. Its translation is CASSTGRANSPLHF.

The CDR3 coding sequence is TGTGCCAGCAGCCGTTATAGCGGGGGGCAGGAGACCCAGTACTTC. Translating it yields CASSRYSGGQETQYF. The rearrangement joins TRBV7-2 to TRBJ2-5; 10 bases align to TRBD2. V shed 5 bases and J 5 bases; nucleotides not matched to a gene: 8. Germline CDR1 is SGHTA and CDR2 is FQGNSA. The CDR3 has 15 amino acids.

The chain is built from TRBV27 and TRBJ2-2; 8 bases are shared with TRBD1. CDR3 length equals 17 residues. V trimming: 4 bases; J trimming: 0 bases; junction bases outside the gene matches: 7. Germline V gene data show CDR1 as MNHEY and CDR2 as SMNVEV (reference sequence). This CDR3 is CASSSDRGGPNTGELFF. CDR3 sequence (DNA): TGTGCCAGCAGTTCCGACAGGGGCGGGCCGAACACCGGGGAGCTGTTTTTT.

This clone has just a few counts. The rearrangement links TRBV19 to TRBJ1-2; D call uncertain. The CDR3 is 13 residues long. The V end lost 6 bases, the J end lost 6 bases, and 14 bases lay between the germline ends. The germline V gene encodes CDR1 LNHDA and CDR2 SQIVND (reference sequence). CDR3: CASSSRGMNGYTF. The CDR3 DNA follows: TGTGCCAGTAGCTCCCGGGGTATGAATGGCTACACCTTC. The full variable domain, rest sourced from reference TRBV19 and TRBJ1-2, is DGGITQSPKYLFRKEGQNVTLSCEQNLNHDAMYWYRQDPGQGLRLIYYSQIVNDFQKGDIAEGYSVSREKKESFPLTVTSAQKNPTAFYLCASSSRGMNGYTFGSGTRLTVV.

The chain carries TRBV7-9 and TRBJ1-1; TRBD1 matches at 7 bases. From germline, CDR1 is SEHNR and CDR2 FQNEAQ (reference sequence). The CDR3 length is 15 residues. Trimming took 5 bases from V and 5 from J; bases not matched to a gene: 11. The CDR3 loop reads CASSDDHRGWTEAFF. CDR3 DNA: TGTGCCAGCAGCGATGATCACAGGGGATGGACTGAAGCTTTCTTT.

The chain links TRBV2 to TRBJ1-1, with D tentatively TRBD1 (5 bases). The V end lost 8 bases, the J end lost 1 base, and 17 bases lay between the germline ends. Germline V gene sequence: CDR1 SNHLY, CDR2 FYNNEI. This CDR3 has 15 residues. The CDR3 here is CASLDRDSQNTEAFF. DNA for the CDR3: TGTGCCAGCTTAGACCGTGACAGCCAGAACACTGAAGCTTTCTTT.

V is TRBV11-3 and J is TRBJ1-3; TRBD1 matches at 7 bases. Trimming took 4 bases from V and 2 from J; bases not matched to a gene: 8. The CDR3 extends over 16 amino acids. The germline V gene encodes CDR1 SGHNT and CDR2 YENEEA. The CDR3 nucleotides read TGTGCCAGCAGCTGGGACAGTTCGCCGCCTGGAAACACCATATATTTT. Protein product: CASSWDSSPPGNTIYF. The full variable domain, in which reference TRBV11-3 and TRBJ1-3 provide the parts outside the CDR3, is EAGVVQSPRYKIIEKKQPVAFWCNPISGHNTLYWYLQNLGQGPELLIRYENEEAVDDSQLPKDRFSAERLKGVDSTLKIQPAELGDSAVYLCASSWDSSPPGNTIYFGEGSWLTVV.

This clone was recorded once. V is TRBV5-4 and J is TRBJ2-1; maybe TRBD1 (6 bases). Germline CDR1 reads SGHNT; CDR2 reads YYREEE (reference sequence). Trimming shortened V by 4 bases and J by 6 bases, and 14 bases separated the two germline ends. This CDR3 is built from 14 residues. CDR3 sequence (DNA): TGTGCCAGCAGCAAAGACAGGAACGGCAATGAGCAGTTCTTC. It specifies CASSKDRNGNEQFF.